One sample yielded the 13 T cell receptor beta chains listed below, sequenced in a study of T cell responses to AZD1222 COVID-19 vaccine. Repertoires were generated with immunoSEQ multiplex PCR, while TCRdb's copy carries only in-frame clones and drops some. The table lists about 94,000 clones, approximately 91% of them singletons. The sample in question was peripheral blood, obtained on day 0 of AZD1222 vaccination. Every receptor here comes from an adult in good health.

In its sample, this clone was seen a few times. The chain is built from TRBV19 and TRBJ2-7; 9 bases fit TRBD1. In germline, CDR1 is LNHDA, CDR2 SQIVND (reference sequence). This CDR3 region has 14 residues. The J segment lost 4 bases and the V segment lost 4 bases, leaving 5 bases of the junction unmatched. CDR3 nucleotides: TGTGCCAGTAGTACGGACAGGGGTCTATACGAGCAGTACTTC. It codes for CASSTDRGLYEQYF.

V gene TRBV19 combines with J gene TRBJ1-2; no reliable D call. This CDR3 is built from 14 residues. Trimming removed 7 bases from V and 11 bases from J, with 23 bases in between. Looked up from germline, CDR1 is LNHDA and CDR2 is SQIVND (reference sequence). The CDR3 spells CASTHDRLVMRYTF. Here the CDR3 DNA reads TGTGCCAGTACCCACGATCGTCTTGTAATGCGATACACCTTC.

The CDR3 spells CASSLGLPGTGGGETQYF. CDR3 DNA: TGTGCCAGCAGCTTGGGCTTACCCGGGACAGGGGGCGGAGAGACCCAGTACTTC. V usage is TRBV5-6 and J usage is TRBJ2-5; 12 bases are shared with TRBD1. The CDR3 loop spans 18 amino acids. Germline values: CDR1 SGHDT, CDR2 YYEEEE. The trim removed 0 bases at V and 4 bases at J, leaving 10 bases unmatched.

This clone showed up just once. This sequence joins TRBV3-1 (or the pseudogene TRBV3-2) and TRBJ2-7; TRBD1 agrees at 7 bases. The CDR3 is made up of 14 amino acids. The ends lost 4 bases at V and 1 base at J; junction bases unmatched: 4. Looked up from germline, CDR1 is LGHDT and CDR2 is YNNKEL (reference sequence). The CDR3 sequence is CASSPLDRSYEQYF. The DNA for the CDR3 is TGTGCCAGCAGCCCTCTGGACAGGTCCTACGAGCAGTACTTC.

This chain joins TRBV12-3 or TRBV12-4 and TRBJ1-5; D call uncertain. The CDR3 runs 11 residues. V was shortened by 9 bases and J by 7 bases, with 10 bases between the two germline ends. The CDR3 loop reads CASGREQPQHF. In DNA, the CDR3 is TGTGCCAGTGGTCGGGAACAGCCCCAGCATTTT.

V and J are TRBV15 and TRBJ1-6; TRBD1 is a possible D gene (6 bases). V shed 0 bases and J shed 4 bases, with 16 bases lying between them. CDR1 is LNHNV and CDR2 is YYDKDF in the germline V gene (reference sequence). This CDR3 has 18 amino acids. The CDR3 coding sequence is TGTGCCACCAGCAGAGATCTATTTCACAGGGTTTATAATTCACCCCTCCACTTT. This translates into CATSRDLFHRVYNSPLHF.

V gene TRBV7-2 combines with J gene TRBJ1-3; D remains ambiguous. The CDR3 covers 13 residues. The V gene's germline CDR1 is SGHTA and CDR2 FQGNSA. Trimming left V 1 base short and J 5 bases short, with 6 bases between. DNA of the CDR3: TGTGCCAGCAGCTTAGATCGTAGAAACACCATATATTTT. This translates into CASSLDRRNTIYF.

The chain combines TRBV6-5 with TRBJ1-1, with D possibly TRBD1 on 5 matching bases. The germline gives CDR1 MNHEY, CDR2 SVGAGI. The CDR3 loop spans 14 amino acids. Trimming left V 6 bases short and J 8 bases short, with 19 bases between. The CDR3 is CASRQPGGVSEAFF. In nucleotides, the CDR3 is TGTGCCAGCAGACAACCTGGGGGGGTCAGCGAAGCTTTCTTT.

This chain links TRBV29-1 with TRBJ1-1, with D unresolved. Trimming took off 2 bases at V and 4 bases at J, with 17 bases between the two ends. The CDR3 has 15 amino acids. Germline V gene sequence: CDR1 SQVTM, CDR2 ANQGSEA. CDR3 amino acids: CSVEWVPGSGTEAFF. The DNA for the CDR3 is TGCAGCGTTGAATGGGTCCCTGGTAGTGGCACTGAAGCTTTCTTT.

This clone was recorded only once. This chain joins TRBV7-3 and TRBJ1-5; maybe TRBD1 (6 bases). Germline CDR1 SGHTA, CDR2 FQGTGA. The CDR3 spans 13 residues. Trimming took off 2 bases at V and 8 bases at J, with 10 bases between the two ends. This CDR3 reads CASSLGGGKPQHF. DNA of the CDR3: TGTGCCAGCAGCTTAGGAGGGGGAAAGCCCCAGCATTTT.

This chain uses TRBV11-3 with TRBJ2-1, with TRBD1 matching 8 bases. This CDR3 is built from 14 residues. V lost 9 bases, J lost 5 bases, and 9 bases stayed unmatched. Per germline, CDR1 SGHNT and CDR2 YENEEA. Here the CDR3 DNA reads TGTGCCAGTAATCCCGGGACAGGACACAATGAGCAGTTCTTC. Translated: CASNPGTGHNEQFF.

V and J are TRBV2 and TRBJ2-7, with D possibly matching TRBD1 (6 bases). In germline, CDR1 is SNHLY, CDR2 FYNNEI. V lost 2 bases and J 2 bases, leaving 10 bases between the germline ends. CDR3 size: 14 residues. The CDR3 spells CASSESGTTYEQYF. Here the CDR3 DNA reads TGTGCCAGCAGTGAATCCGGGACAACCTACGAGCAGTACTTC.

The CDR3 protein is CASSPAGGRATDTQYF. The CDR3 nucleotides read TGCGCCAGCAGCCCGGCGGGGGGGCGCGCGACAGATACGCAGTATTTT. The chain recombines TRBV5-1 with TRBJ2-3, with 9 bases matching TRBD2. Trimming took 4 bases from V and 3 from J; bases not matched to a gene: 9. CDR3 length: 16 amino acids. Germline V gene lookup returns CDR1 SGHRS and CDR2 YFSETQ. The full variable domain, with the rest looked up from reference TRBV5-1 and TRBJ2-3, is KAGVTQTPRYLIKTRGQQVTLSCSPISGHRSVSWYQQTPGQGLQFLFEYFSETQRNKGNFPGRFSGRQFSNSRSEMNVSTLELGDSALYLCASSPAGGRATDTQYFGPGTRLTVL.